This T cell receptor (beta chain) stems from a study of CD8 T cells in Susac syndrome. V lost 4 bases and J lost 4, with 23 bases in between. The CDR3 has 17 amino acids. Germline V gene lookup returns CDR1 SGHDT and CDR2 YYEEEE. TCR beta sequencing was performed on blood CD8+ and CD4+ T cells. Patients with Susac syndrome met diagnostic criteria defined recently for definite or probable disease. The authors negatively isolated CD8+ and CD4+ T cells and FACS-enriched TEMRA cells. An input of about 0.5 to 1 ug of RNA was subjected to reverse transcription using random hexamers. The TCR beta CDR3 was amplified by immunoSEQ multiplex PCR across 54 Vbeta, 13 Jbeta. TCRdb passed the immunoSEQ multiplex PCR reads through MiXCR, listing each CDR3 protein once. Among 100,000 to 110,000 distinct CDR3 sequences listed, 95% were seen once.

Sequences were obtained from CD8+ T cells from PBMCs. The chain joins TRBV5-6 to TRBJ2-5; D is perhaps TRBD2 (6 bases). The TCR sequence derives from a human donor with Susac syndrome. CDR3 nucleotides: TGTGCCAGCAGCCCGGCCGCGGGGCAGGGTAGTTCAGAGACCCAGTACTTC. This sequence encodes CASSPAAGQGSSETQYF.